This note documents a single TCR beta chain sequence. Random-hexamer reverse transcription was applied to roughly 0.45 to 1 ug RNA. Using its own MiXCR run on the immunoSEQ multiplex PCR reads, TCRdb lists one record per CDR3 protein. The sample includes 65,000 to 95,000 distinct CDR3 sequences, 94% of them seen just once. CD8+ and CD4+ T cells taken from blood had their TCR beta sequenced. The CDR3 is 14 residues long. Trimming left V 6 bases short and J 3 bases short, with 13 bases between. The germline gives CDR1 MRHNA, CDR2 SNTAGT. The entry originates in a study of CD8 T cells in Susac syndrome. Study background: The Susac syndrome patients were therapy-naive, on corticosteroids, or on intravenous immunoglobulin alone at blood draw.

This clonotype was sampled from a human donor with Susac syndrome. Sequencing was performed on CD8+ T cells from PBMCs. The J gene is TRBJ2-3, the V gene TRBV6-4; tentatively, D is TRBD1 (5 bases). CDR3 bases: TGTGCCAGCAGCGACAGACCTCAGACAGATACGCAGTATTTT. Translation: CASSDRPQTDTQYF.